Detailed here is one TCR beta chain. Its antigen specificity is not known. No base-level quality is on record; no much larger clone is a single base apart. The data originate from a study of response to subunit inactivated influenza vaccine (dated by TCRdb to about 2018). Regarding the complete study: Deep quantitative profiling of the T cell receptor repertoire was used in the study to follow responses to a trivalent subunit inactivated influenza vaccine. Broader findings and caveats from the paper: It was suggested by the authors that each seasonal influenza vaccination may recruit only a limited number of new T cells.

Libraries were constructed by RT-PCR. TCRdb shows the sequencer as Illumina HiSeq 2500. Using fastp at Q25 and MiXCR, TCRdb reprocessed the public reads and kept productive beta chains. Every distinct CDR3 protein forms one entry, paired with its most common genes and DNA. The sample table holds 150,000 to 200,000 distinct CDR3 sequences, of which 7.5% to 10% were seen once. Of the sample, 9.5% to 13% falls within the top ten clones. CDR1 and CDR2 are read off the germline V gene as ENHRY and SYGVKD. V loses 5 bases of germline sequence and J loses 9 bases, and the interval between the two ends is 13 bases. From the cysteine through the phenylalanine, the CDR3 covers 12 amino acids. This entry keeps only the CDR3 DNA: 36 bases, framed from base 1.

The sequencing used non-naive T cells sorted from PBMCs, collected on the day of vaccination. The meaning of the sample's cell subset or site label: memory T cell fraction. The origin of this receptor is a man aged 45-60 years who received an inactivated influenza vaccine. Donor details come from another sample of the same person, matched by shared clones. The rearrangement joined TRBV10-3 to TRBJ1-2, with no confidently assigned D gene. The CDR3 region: CAISTDRRSYTF. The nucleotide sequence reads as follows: TGTGCCATCAGTACAGACCGCCGTAGCTACACCTTC.